Shown below are 9 T cell receptor beta chains from a single sample sequenced in a study of blood T cell repertoires in COVID-19. Assay used: immunoSEQ multiplex PCR; TCRdb lists only in-frame clones, some missing. The sample holds 200,000 to 250,000 clones, under 90% seen once. The sample taken for sequencing was peripheral blood. Receptor source: a woman of 80 years or more with active or convalescent COVID-19.

The chain recombines TRBV30 with TRBJ2-5; 11 bases match TRBD2. The germline V gene encodes CDR1 GTSNPN and CDR2 SVGIG (reference sequence). The V segment lost 4 bases and the J segment 2 bases; nucleotides outside the gene matches: 9. This CDR3 comprises 16 residues. In DNA form, the CDR3 reads TGTGCCTGGACCCCCGGGACTAGCGGTATACAAGAGACCCAGTACTTC. Translated, it gives CAWTPGTSGIQETQYF. The full variable domain, its missing parts supplied by reference TRBV30 and TRBJ2-5, is SQTIHQWPATLVQPVGSPLSLECTVEGTSNPNLYWYRQAAGRGLQLLFYSVGIGQISSEVPQNLSASRPQDRQFILSSKKLLLSDSGFYLCAWTPGTSGIQETQYFGPGTRLLVL.

The CDR3 region is CASSQGRGTEAFF. The CDR3 DNA is TGTGCCAGCAGCCAAGGACGAGGGACTGAAGCTTTCTTT. The gene calls are TRBV3-1 (or the pseudogene TRBV3-2) and TRBJ1-1; D call uncertain. Trimming cost V 1 base and J 5 bases, with 8 bases left between them. From germline, CDR1 is LGHDT and CDR2 YNNKEL (reference sequence). The CDR3 sequence is 13 residues long.

The J gene is TRBJ1-1, the V gene TRBV5-4; the D gene is possibly TRBD1 (5 bases). From germline, CDR1 is SGHNT and CDR2 YYREEE (reference sequence). The CDR3 has 14 residues. V lost 4 bases, J lost 5 bases, and 15 bases lay in between. CDR3 nucleotide sequence: TGTGCCAGCAGCAATGGAGGGGCGCGGACTGAAGCTTTCTTT. It codes for CASSNGGARTEAFF.

J is TRBJ2-1 and V is TRBV18, with D possibly matching TRBD1 (5 bases). The CDR3 consists of 16 residues. In germline, CDR1 is KGHSH, CDR2 LQKENI. V was pared by 5 bases and J by 1 base, with 15 bases between. CDR3: CASSSQGKASYNEQFF. The DNA of the CDR3 is TGTGCCAGCTCATCCCAGGGTAAAGCATCCTACAATGAGCAGTTCTTC.

The V and J genes are TRBV19 and TRBJ1-1; 7 bases are a match to TRBD1. This CDR3 contains 15 residues. With 5 bases clipped from V and 2 bases from J, the junction kept 8 bases outside the gene matches. Germline V lookup: CDR1 LNHDA, CDR2 SQIVND (reference sequence). CDR3 sequence: CASSSTGTDNTEAFF. DNA of the CDR3: TGTGCCAGTAGTTCAACCGGGACAGATAACACTGAAGCTTTCTTT.

Of note for this clone: Within the sample, other DNA sequences also encode this same CDR3. The rearrangement joins TRBV9 to TRBJ2-3; possibly TRBD2 for D (6 bases). Trimming pared 2 bases from V and 2 bases from J, leaving 12 bases between. Germline V gives CDR1 SGDLS, CDR2 YYNGEE. The CDR3 totals 15 residues. The DNA for the CDR3 is TGTGCCAGCAGCGTGGCGGGGACTGACACAGATACGCAGTATTTT. This sequence encodes CASSVAGTDTDTQYF.

The rearrangement uses TRBV18 and TRBJ2-7; perhaps TRBD2 as D (6 bases). V was trimmed by 0 bases and J by 4 bases, leaving 10 bases between them. Germline lookup yields CDR1 KGHSH and CDR2 LQKENI. CDR3 length equals 14 residues. The CDR3 spells CASSPPGLIYEQYF. CDR3 nucleotide sequence: TGTGCCAGCTCACCACCGGGACTGATATACGAGCAGTACTTC. Based on the CDR3 plus reference TRBV18 and TRBJ2-7, the full variable domain is NAGVMQNPRHLVRRRGQEARLRCSPMKGHSHVYWYRQLPEEGLKFMVYLQKENIIDESGMPKERFSAEFPKEGPSILRIQQVVRGDSAAYFCASSPPGLIYEQYFGPGTRLTVT.

The V and J genes are TRBV15 and TRBJ2-5; TRBD1 is a possible D gene (5 bases). V shed 1 base and J shed 2 bases, with 5 bases lying between them. From germline, CDR1 is LNHNV and CDR2 YYDKDF (reference sequence). The CDR3 consists of 13 residues. Here the CDR3 DNA reads TGTGCCACCAGCAGAGGACAGCAAGAGACCCAGTACTTC. Translated: CATSRGQQETQYF.

This chain links TRBV7-9 with TRBJ2-3; TRBD2 matches 11 bases. Trimming removed 2 bases from V and 4 bases from J; junction bases left unmatched: 14. The CDR3 covers 19 residues. Germline V gene sequence: CDR1 SEHNR, CDR2 FQNEAQ (reference sequence). CDR3 bases: TGTGCCAGCAGCTTACCGAGTCCCCCACTAGCGGGAGAATCAGATACGCAGTATTTT. Translation gives CASSLPSPPLAGESDTQYF. The variable domain in full, completed from reference TRBV7-9 and TRBJ2-3, reads DTGVSQNPRHKITKRGQNVTFRCDPISEHNRLYWYRQTLGQGPEFLTYFQNEAQLEKSRLLSDRFSAERPKGSFSTLEIQRTEQGDSAMYLCASSLPSPPLAGESDTQYFGPGTRLTVL.